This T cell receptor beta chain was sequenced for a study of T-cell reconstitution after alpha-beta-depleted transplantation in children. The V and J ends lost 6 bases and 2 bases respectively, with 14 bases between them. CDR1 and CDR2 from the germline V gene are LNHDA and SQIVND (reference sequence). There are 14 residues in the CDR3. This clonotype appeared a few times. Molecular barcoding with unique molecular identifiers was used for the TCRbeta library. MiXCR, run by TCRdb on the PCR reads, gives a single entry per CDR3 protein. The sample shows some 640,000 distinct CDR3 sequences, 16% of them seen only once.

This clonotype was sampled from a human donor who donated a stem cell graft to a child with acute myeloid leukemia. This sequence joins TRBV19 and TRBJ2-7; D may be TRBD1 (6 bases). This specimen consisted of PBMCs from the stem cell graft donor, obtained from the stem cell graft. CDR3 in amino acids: CASRLDRDTYEQYF. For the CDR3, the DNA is TGTGCCAGTAGGCTTGACCGGGACACCTACGAGCAGTACTTC. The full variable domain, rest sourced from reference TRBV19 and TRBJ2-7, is DGGITQSPKYLFRKEGQNVTLSCEQNLNHDAMYWYRQDPGQGLRLIYYSQIVNDFQKGDIAEGYSVSREKKESFPLTVTSAQKNPTAFYLCASRLDRDTYEQYFGPGTRLTVT.